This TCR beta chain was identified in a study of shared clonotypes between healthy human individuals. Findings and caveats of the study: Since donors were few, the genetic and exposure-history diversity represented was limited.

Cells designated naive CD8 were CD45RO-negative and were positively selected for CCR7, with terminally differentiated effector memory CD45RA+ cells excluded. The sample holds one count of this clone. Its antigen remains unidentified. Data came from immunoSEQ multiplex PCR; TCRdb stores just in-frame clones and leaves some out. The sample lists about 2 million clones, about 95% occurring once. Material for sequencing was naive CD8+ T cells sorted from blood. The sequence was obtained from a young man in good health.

The CDR3 coding sequence is TGTGCCAGCAGCATCCAGGGCTCGATCGAGCAGTACTTC. Protein: CASSIQGSIEQYF. The genes are TRBV21-1 and TRBJ2-7; the table's D call, TRBD1, was not checked against the DNA. TRBV21-1 is shown as a pseudogene. This CDR3 contains 13 residues.